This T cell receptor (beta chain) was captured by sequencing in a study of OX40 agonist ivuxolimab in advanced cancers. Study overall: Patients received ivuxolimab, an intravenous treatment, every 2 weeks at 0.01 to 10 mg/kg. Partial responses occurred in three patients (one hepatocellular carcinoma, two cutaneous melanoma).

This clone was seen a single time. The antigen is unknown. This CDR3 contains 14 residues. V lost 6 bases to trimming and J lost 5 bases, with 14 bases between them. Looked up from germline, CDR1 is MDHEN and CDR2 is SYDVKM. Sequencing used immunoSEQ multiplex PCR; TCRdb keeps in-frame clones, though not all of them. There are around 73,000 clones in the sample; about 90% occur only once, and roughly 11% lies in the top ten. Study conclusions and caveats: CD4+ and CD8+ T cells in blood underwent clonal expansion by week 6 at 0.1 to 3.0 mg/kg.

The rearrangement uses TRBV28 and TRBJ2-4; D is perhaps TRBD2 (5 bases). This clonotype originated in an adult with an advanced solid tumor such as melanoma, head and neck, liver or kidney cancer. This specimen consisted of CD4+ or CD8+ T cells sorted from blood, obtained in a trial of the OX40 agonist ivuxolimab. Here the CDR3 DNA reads TGTGCCAGCAGAGTATATACAGCGGAAAACATTCAGTACTTC. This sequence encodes CASRVYTAENIQYF.